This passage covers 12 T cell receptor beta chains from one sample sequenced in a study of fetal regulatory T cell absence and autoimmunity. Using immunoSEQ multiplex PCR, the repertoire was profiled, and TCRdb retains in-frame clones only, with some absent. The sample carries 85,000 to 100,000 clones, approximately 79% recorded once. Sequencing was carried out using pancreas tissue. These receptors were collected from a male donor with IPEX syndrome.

The CDR3 region is CASSYSGQFLDTIYF. The CDR3 region has the DNA TGTGCCAGCAGTTACTCAGGACAGTTTCTGGACACCATATATTTT. The rearrangement links TRBV6-5 to TRBJ1-3; D is perhaps TRBD1 (6 bases). Germline V gives CDR1 MNHEY, CDR2 SVGAGI. V lost 0 bases to trimming and J lost 8 bases, with 14 bases between them. The CDR3 contains 15 residues.

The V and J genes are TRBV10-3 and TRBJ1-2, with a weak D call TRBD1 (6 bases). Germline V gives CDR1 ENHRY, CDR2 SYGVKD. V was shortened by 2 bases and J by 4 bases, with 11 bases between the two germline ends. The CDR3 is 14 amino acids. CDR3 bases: TGTGCCATCAGTGAGGGGGGGCTCCTCTATGGCTACACCTTC. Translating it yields CAISEGGLLYGYTF.

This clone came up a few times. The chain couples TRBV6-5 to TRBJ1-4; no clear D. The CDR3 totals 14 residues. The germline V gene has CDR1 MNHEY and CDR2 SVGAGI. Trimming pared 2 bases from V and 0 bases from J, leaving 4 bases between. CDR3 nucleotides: TGTGCCAGCAGTTACGCGACAACTAATGAAAAACTGTTTTTT. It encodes CASSYATTNEKLFF.

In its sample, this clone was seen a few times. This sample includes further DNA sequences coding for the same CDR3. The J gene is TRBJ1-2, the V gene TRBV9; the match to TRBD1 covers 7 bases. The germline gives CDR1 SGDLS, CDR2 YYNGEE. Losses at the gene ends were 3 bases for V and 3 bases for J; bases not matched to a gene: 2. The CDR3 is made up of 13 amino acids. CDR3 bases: TGTGCCAGCAGCGCCGGACAGGACTATGGCTACACCTTC. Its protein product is CASSAGQDYGYTF.

CDR3 sequence: CAWSDANVLTF. CDR3 DNA: TGTGCCTGGTCCGACGCCAACGTCCTGACTTTC. This chain joins TRBV30 and TRBJ2-6; D not resolved. Trimming removed 5 bases from V and 7 bases from J, with 6 bases in between. The CDR3 is 11 residues long. Germline V gene lookup returns CDR1 GTSNPN and CDR2 SVGIG (reference sequence).

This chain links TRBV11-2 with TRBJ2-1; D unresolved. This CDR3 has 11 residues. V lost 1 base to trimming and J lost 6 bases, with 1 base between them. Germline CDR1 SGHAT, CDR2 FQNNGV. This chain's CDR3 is CASSLANEQFF. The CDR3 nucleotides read TGTGCCAGCAGCTTAGCCAATGAGCAGTTCTTC.

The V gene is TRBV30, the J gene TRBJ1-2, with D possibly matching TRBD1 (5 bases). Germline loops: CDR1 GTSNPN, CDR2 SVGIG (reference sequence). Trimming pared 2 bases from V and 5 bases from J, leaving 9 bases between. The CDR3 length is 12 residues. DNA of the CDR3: TGTGCCTGGAGTAAGGGGAGATATGGCTACACCTTC. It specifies CAWSKGRYGYTF.

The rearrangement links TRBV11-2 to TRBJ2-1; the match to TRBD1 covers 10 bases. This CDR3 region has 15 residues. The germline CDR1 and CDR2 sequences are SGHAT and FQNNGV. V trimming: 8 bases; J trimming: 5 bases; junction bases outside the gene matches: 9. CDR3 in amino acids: CASFRDRGYHNEQFF. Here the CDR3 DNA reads TGTGCCAGCTTCAGGGACAGGGGTTACCACAATGAGCAGTTCTTC.

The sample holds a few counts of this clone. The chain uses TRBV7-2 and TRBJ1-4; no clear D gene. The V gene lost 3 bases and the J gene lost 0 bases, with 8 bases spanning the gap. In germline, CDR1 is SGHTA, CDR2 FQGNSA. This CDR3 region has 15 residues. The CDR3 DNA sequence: TGTGCCAGCAGCTTTGACACAGCAACTAATGAAAAACTGTTTTTT. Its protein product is CASSFDTATNEKLFF. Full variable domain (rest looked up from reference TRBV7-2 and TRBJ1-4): GAGVSQSPSNKVTEKGKDVELRCDPISGHTALYWYRQSLGQGLEFLIYFQGNSAPDKSGLPSDRFSAERTGGSVSTLTIQRTQQEDSAVYLCASSFDTATNEKLFFGSGTQLSVL.

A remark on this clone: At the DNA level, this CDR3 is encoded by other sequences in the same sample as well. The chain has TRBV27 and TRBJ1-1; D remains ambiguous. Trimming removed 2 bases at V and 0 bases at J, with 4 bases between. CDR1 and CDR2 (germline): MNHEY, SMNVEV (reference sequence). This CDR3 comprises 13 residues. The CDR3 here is CASSLTVNTEAFF. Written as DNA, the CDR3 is TGTGCCAGCAGTTTAACAGTGAACACTGAAGCTTTCTTT.

As DNA, the CDR3 is TGTGCTAGTGGTTTGGGACTAGCGGCCTACGAGCAGTACTTC. It is translated as CASGLGLAAYEQYF. V gene TRBV12-5 combines with J gene TRBJ2-7; 9 bases agree with TRBD2. V lost 1 base and J lost 2; bases outside the gene matches: 0. CDR3 length: 14 amino acids. Germline assignment: CDR1 LGHNT and CDR2 FRNRAP.

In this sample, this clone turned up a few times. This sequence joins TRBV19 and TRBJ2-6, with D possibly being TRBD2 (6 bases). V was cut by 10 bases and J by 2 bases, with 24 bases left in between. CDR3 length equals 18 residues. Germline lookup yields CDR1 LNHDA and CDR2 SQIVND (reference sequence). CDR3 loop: CATLRRGGRWAGANVLTF. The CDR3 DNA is TGTGCCACCTTGCGGAGGGGAGGAAGATGGGCTGGGGCCAACGTCCTGACTTTC. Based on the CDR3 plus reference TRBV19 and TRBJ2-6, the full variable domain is DGGITQSPKYLFRKEGQNVTLSCEQNLNHDAMYWYRQDPGQGLRLIYYSQIVNDFQKGDIAEGYSVSREKKESFPLTVTSAQKNPTAFYLCATLRRGGRWAGANVLTFGAGSRLTVL.